This TCR beta chain was sequenced for a study of cytomegalovirus exposure and HLA in healthy donors. This PCR relied on a set of 60 Vbeta primers and 13 Jbeta primers. Measured with immunoSEQ multiplex PCR; TCRdb has only the in-frame clones, and not every one. This table holds 30,000 to 40,000 clones, approximately 82% found once. The J segment lost 3 bases and the V segment lost 3 bases, leaving 14 bases of the junction unmatched. Per germline, CDR1 ENHRY and CDR2 SYGVKD. This CDR3 comprises 17 residues. Study findings and constraints: It emerged from a later analysis that several of the most significant clusters appeared to be linked to common viral pathogens.

As regards this clone: The antigen remains undetermined.

V gene TRBV10-3 combines with J gene TRBJ2-7, with 7 bases lining up with TRBD1. The clonotype originates from a woman aged 18 to 35 in good health and CMV-seropositive. The sample was PBMCs. Here the CDR3 reads CAISDPMGTVLDYEQYF. The CDR3 nucleotides read TGTGCCATCAGTGACCCCATGGGGACAGTCCTTGACTACGAGCAGTACTTC.